A selection of T cell receptor beta chains follows, all from one sample in a study of monozygotic twins with cystic fibrosis. This table comes from immunoSEQ multiplex PCR, and its TCRdb copy is limited to in-frame clones, with some not included. The table includes about 7,500 clones, 94% detected once. Sample: blood. The source of these receptors is a boy aged 2 to 10 with cystic fibrosis. CDR3s include the opening cysteine and the closing phenylalanine or tryptophan. A D gene is named only where the DNA matches it firmly. Some rows mark clone size as missing; the rest say once, few, many or name a class of expanded clone.

d_call j_call cdr3_length clone_size v_call cdr3_nt cdr3_aa
NA TRBJ1-6 15 NA TRBV7-2 TGTGCCAGCAGCTTAGTAGGAAGGGACATTTCACCCCTCCACTTT CASSLVGRDISPLHF
NA TRBJ1-2 13 NA TRBV29-1 TGCAGCGTCATGGGGGCGGATTCCTATGGCTACACCTTC CSVMGADSYGYTF
TRBD1 TRBJ2-7 15 NA TRBV18 TGTGCCAGCTCCCTCACAGGGGGCGGAGGTTACGAGCAGTACTTC CASSLTGGGGYEQYF
TRBD1 TRBJ2-5 14 NA TRBV19 TGTGCCAGTGCCGGGACAGGGGGCTGGGAGACCCAGTACTTC CASAGTGGWETQYF
NA TRBJ2-3 15 NA TRBV29-1 TGCAGCGTTGTACCGTATGGTGTCAGGGCAGATACGCAGTATTTT CSVVPYGVRADTQYF
NA TRBJ2-6 15 NA TRBV6-5 TGTGCCAGCACGTGGGTAGACTCTGGGGCCAACGTCCTGACTTTC CASTWVDSGANVLTF
NA TRBJ1-6 15 NA TRBV11-3 TGTGCCAGCAGCTTAGACGGCTCCTATAATTCACCCCTCCACTTT CASSLDGSYNSPLHF
NA TRBJ2-5 16 NA TRBV5-1 TGCGCCAGCAGTACTCGGCTCGGAGGGATGGGAGAGACCCAGTACTTC CASSTRLGGMGETQYF
NA TRBJ2-5 13 NA TRBV9 TGTGCCAGCAGCGTAGGAGTGCAAGAGACCCAGTACTTC CASSVGVQETQYF
NA TRBJ2-3 17 NA TRBV7-2 TGTGCCAGCAGCTTAGCGCCAACGGGGGCAGGAACAGATACGCAGTATTTT CASSLAPTGAGTDTQYF
NA TRBJ2-3 13 NA TRBV6-6 TGTGCCAGCATCGACGATATCACAGATACGCAGTATTTT CASIDDITDTQYF
NA TRBJ1-3 16 NA TRBV5-4 TGTGCCAGCAGCTTGGAGGCAGGAGCCTCTGGAAACACCATATATTTT CASSLEAGASGNTIYF
TRBD1 TRBJ1-1 13 NA TRBV6-1 TGTGCCAGCAGTGAGACAGGGCAAACTGAAGCTTTCTTT CASSETGQTEAFF
TRBD2 TRBJ2-2 17 NA TRBV11-3 TGTGCCAGCAGCTTCGGACTAGCGGGGAGAAGGACCGGGGAGCTGTTTTTT CASSFGLAGRRTGELFF
NA TRBJ2-2 14 NA TRBV9 TGTGCCAGCAGCGTAGGAGAGGGGGCCGGGGAGCTGTTTTTT CASSVGEGAGELFF
NA TRBJ2-7 16 once TRBV10-2 TGCGCCAGCAGTGCCCGTCTTAGGTGGGACTCCTACGAGCAGTACTTC CASSARLRWDSYEQYF
TRBD2 TRBJ2-2 15 NA TRBV6-1 TGTGCCAGCAGTGGACTAGCGGGGGGGCCCGGGGAGCTGTTTTTT CASSGLAGGPGELFF
TRBD1 TRBJ1-4 14 NA TRBV19 TGTGCCAGTACCCCATCGGACAGGCTTGAAAAACTGTTTTTT CASTPSDRLEKLFF
TRBD2 TRBJ2-3 17 NA TRBV2 TGTGCCAGCAATGCCCGGACTAGCGGGGGGTGGGCAGATACGCAGTATTTT CASNARTSGGWADTQYF
NA TRBJ2-7 13 NA TRBV18 TGTGCCAGCTCAGGCAGGGGTGAGGACGAGCAGTACTTC CASSGRGEDEQYF
NA TRBJ2-7 11 NA TRBV27 TGTGCCAGCAGTTCAACCTACGAGCAGTACTTC CASSSTYEQYF
NA TRBJ1-3 17 NA TRBV9 TGTGCCAGCAGCGTAGCCCTCCAGGTCGGCTCTGGAAACACCATATATTTT CASSVALQVGSGNTIYF
NA TRBJ1-1 13 NA TRBV6-1 TGTGCCAGCAGTGTAGGCTTGAACACTGAAGCTTTCTTT CASSVGLNTEAFF
NA TRBJ1-2 14 few TRBV4-2 TGTGCCAGCAGCCAATCGGCAGTGGGCTATGGCTACACCTTC CASSQSAVGYGYTF
NA TRBJ2-7 15 NA TRBV2 TGTGCCAGCAGTTCAGGGTGGCGGGCATCCTACGAGCAGTACTTC CASSSGWRASYEQYF
TRBD2 TRBJ2-3 17 NA TRBV4-2 TGTGCCAGCAGCCAATATGGACTAGCGGGGACCACAGATACGCAGTATTTT CASSQYGLAGTTDTQYF
NA TRBJ1-2 13 NA TRBV14 TGTGCCAGCAGCCCTGGATTTCGCTATGGCTACACCTTC CASSPGFRYGYTF
TRBD2 TRBJ2-7 16 NA TRBV9 TGTGCCAGCAGCGCCGGGGGGGGAACCGCGGCCTACGAGCAGTACTTC CASSAGGGTAAYEQYF
NA TRBJ2-2 16 NA TRBV9 TGTGCCAGCAGCGTATCCCAGGGTAGCCTCACCGGGGAGCTGTTTTTT CASSVSQGSLTGELFF
NA TRBJ1-1 13 NA TRBV5-1 TGCGCCAGCAGCTTAAGGGTTGGACCTGAAGCTTTCTTT CASSLRVGPEAFF
NA TRBJ1-3 13 once TRBV5-1 TGCGCCAGCAGCTTTGATGACCGAAACACCATATATTTT CASSFDDRNTIYF
NA TRBJ1-3 15 NA TRBV6-5 TGTGCCAGCAGTGCTCCCGCGGGGCCTGGAAACACCATATATTTT CASSAPAGPGNTIYF
TRBD1 TRBJ1-6 14 NA TRBV13 TGTGCCAGTCGACAAGGGGGCGGGGCTTCACCCCTCCGCTTT CASRQGGGASPLRF
NA TRBJ1-2 13 NA TRBV5-6 TGTGCCAGCAGCTTCGGGACGGACTATGGCTACACCTTC CASSFGTDYGYTF
NA TRBJ2-7 15 NA TRBV7-6 TGTGCCAGCAGCCCTGGCGGTTCTAGCGCGTACGAGCAGTACTTC CASSPGGSSAYEQYF
TRBD1 TRBJ1-5 18 NA TRBV7-3 TGTGCCAGCAGCTTACCGGGACAGTGTCCCGATAGCAATCAGCCCCAGCATTTT CASSLPGQCPDSNQPQHF
TRBD2 TRBJ2-3 15 NA TRBV6-1 TGTGCCAGCAGGATACTAGCGGGGGGAACAGATACGCAGTATTTT CASRILAGGTDTQYF
TRBD1 TRBJ2-5 16 NA TRBV5-1 TGCGCCAGCAGCCGCAGGGGGACAGGGGCCCAAGAGACCCAGTACTTC CASSRRGTGAQETQYF
TRBD1 TRBJ1-4 14 NA TRBV5-1 TGCGCCAGCCACACCGGGACAGGGTTTGAAAAACTGTTTTTT CASHTGTGFEKLFF
TRBD2 TRBJ2-1 16 NA TRBV4-1 TGCGCCAGCAGCCTTACTAGCGGGGGGGCCGAACCTGAGCAGTTCTTC CASSLTSGGAEPEQFF
TRBD1 TRBJ1-5 17 NA TRBV19 TGTGCCAGTAGTATACGCCTTTTGGGACAGCTCAATCAGCCCCAGCATTTT CASSIRLLGQLNQPQHF
TRBD1 TRBJ2-5 17 NA TRBV11-2 TGTGCCAGCAGCCCAGAGAGGGCTAGACAGGGGTGGGAGACCCAGTACTTC CASSPERARQGWETQYF